These 30 T cell receptor beta chains share one sample of origin, sequenced in a study of blood T cell repertoires in COVID-19. Profiling relied on immunoSEQ multiplex PCR, and the TCRdb table lists in-frame clones only, not all of them. This table has under 500,000 clones, roughly 89% appearing once. The specimen sequenced was peripheral blood. All receptors derive from a woman in her twenties or thirties with acute or convalescent COVID-19.

The chain links TRBV7-2 to TRBJ1-2, with 8 bases identical to TRBD1. V dropped 1 base and J dropped 9; count of bases not matched to a gene: 7. The CDR3 contains 14 residues. Germline V gene data show CDR1 as SGHTA and CDR2 as FQGNSA. This CDR3 reads CASSLGQGIERYTF. The CDR3 DNA reads as TGTGCCAGCAGCTTAGGACAGGGGATCGAACGCTACACCTTC.

The chain links TRBV2 to TRBJ2-7; 7 nucleotides align to TRBD2. CDR1 SNHLY and CDR2 FYNNEI come from the germline V gene. V lost 1 base, J lost 2 bases, and 8 bases stayed unmatched. The CDR3 is 16 amino acids. For the CDR3, the DNA is TGTGCCAGCAGTGAAGATCGGGCGGGGGTGGCCTACGAGCAGTACTTC. The encoded protein is CASSEDRAGVAYEQYF.

This chain joins TRBV5-1 and TRBJ2-7; the D gene is possibly TRBD2 (5 bases). CDR1 is SGHRS, CDR2 YFSETQ, per germline. This CDR3 has 14 amino acids. V lost 1 base and J lost 4, with 12 bases in between. This chain's CDR3 is CASSLSYGEYEQYF. The DNA for the CDR3 is TGCGCCAGCAGCTTGTCGTACGGGGAATACGAGCAGTACTTC.

The V and J genes are TRBV7-6 and TRBJ2-1, with D possibly being TRBD1 (6 bases). The CDR3 runs 15 residues. In germline, CDR1 is SGHVS, CDR2 FNYEAQ. With 5 bases removed from V and 6 bases from J, the gap between germline ends came to 17 bases. CDR3 in DNA: TGTGCCAGCAGCCCCCACACTAGGGGGATCAATGAGCAGTTCTTC. Amino acid sequence: CASSPHTRGINEQFF.

The V and J genes are TRBV19 and TRBJ1-3; D is unresolved. CDR1 is LNHDA and CDR2 is SQIVND in the germline V gene (reference sequence). This CDR3 has 14 residues. With 5 bases removed from V and 4 bases from J, the gap between germline ends came to 12 bases. CDR3 protein: CASSLGSTGNTIYF. CDR3 bases: TGTGCCAGTAGTCTCGGGTCCACCGGAAACACCATATATTTT. The variable domain in full, with the rest retrieved from reference TRBV19 and TRBJ1-3, is DGGITQSPKYLFRKEGQNVTLSCEQNLNHDAMYWYRQDPGQGLRLIYYSQIVNDFQKGDIAEGYSVSREKKESFPLTVTSAQKNPTAFYLCASSLGSTGNTIYFGEGSWLTVV.

The chain links TRBV2 to TRBJ1-5; D gene uncertain. CDR3 length: 13 residues. The germline V gene has CDR1 SNHLY and CDR2 FYNNEI. Trimming removed 3 bases from V and 5 bases from J, with 8 bases in between. The CDR3 sequence is CASSDYLYQPQHF. Here the CDR3 DNA reads TGTGCCAGCAGTGATTATTTATATCAGCCCCAGCATTTT. The variable domain in full, with the rest retrieved from reference TRBV2 and TRBJ1-5, is EPEVTQTPSHQVTQMGQEVILRCVPISNHLYFYWYRQILGQKVEFLVSFYNNEISEKSEIFDDQFSVERPDGSNFTLKIRSTKLEDSAMYFCASSDYLYQPQHFGDGTRLSIL.

This clone was observed a few times. The chain employs TRBV12-3 or TRBV12-4 and TRBJ2-1; D is possibly TRBD2 (5 bases). V lost 6 bases and J 6 bases, leaving 12 bases between the germline ends. The CDR3 runs to 13 residues. The chain's CDR3 is CASREAVGNEQFF. CDR3 DNA sequence: TGTGCCAGCAGGGAGGCAGTGGGCAATGAGCAGTTCTTC.

This chain joins TRBV30 and TRBJ1-2; D perhaps matches TRBD1 (6 bases). CDR1 and CDR2 (germline): GTSNPN, SVGIG (reference sequence). CDR3 length: 15 residues. The V end was cut by 4 bases, the J end by 4 bases, with 19 bases between. This chain's CDR3 is CAWTVKGGLSYGYTF. The CDR3 DNA reads as TGTGCCTGGACTGTGAAGGGGGGGCTGAGCTATGGCTACACCTTC.

The J gene is TRBJ1-1, the V gene TRBV6-5; no clear D. Germline lookup yields CDR1 MNHEY and CDR2 SVGAGI. V was shortened by 4 bases and J by 5 bases, with 14 bases between the two germline ends. The CDR3 extends over 14 amino acids. CDR3 loop: CASSSSPVATEAFF. In DNA, the CDR3 is TGTGCCAGCAGTTCCTCCCCTGTCGCGACTGAAGCTTTCTTT.

The chain is built from TRBV28 and TRBJ1-1; D not certain. Between the trimmed V and J ends, which lost 2 bases and 9 bases, there was a span of 10 bases. The CDR3 covers 12 residues. Germline V gene lookup returns CDR1 MDHEN and CDR2 SYDVKM. CDR3 sequence: CASSLRTAQAFF. The CDR3 nucleotides are TGTGCCAGCAGTTTACGCACAGCCCAAGCTTTCTTT.

The chain is built from TRBV19 and TRBJ1-2, with a weak D call TRBD1 (6 bases). Germline lookup yields CDR1 LNHDA and CDR2 SQIVND (reference sequence). The CDR3 has 15 amino acids. With 7 bases removed from V and 8 bases from J, the gap between germline ends came to 23 bases. The CDR3 spells CASTPAGDLIRGYTF. The CDR3 DNA reads TGTGCCAGTACCCCGGCAGGGGACCTGATTCGGGGCTACACCTTC. The complete variable domain, with remaining parts taken from reference TRBV19 and TRBJ1-2, reads DGGITQSPKYLFRKEGQNVTLSCEQNLNHDAMYWYRQDPGQGLRLIYYSQIVNDFQKGDIAEGYSVSREKKESFPLTVTSAQKNPTAFYLCASTPAGDLIRGYTFGSGTRLTVV.

This clone has just a few counts. V and J are TRBV5-1 and TRBJ1-1; maybe TRBD1 (6 bases). Trimming removed 2 bases at V and 4 bases at J, with 12 bases between. Germline assignment: CDR1 SGHRS and CDR2 YFSETQ. The CDR3 runs 14 residues. CDR3 amino acids: CASSFSGQSTEAFF. The CDR3 DNA reads as TGCGCCAGCAGCTTCTCAGGACAGTCCACTGAAGCTTTCTTT.

With respect to this clone: Other DNA variants within this sample encode the same CDR3. The chain recombines TRBV30 with TRBJ2-7; possibly TRBD1 for D (5 bases). V was cut by 0 bases and J by 4 bases, with 7 bases left in between. Germline V gene data show CDR1 as GTSNPN and CDR2 as SVGIG (reference sequence). This CDR3 is 12 amino acids long. This CDR3 is CAWSVRGYEQYF. The CDR3 DNA sequence: TGTGCCTGGAGTGTAAGGGGATACGAGCAGTACTTC.

The rearrangement links TRBV2 to TRBJ1-4; D perhaps matches TRBD1 (5 bases). Germline CDR1 and CDR2: SNHLY and FYNNEI. The CDR3 is 14 amino acids. With 0 bases removed from V and 8 bases from J, the gap between germline ends came to 10 bases. The CDR3 coding sequence is TGTGCCAGCAGTGAAGCAGGGGTTAGGGAAAAACTGTTTTTT. Translating gives CASSEAGVREKLFF.

This clone has only one observation. The chain joins TRBV11-2 to TRBJ2-1; 8 bases match TRBD2. Per the germline V gene, CDR1 is SGHAT and CDR2 is FQNNGV. V trimming: 5 bases; J trimming: 12 bases; junction bases outside the gene matches: 21. The CDR3 runs 17 residues. CDR3 DNA: TGTGCCAGCAGCCCATCCCTCGGAGCGGGGGTACATTATGGGCAGTTCTTC. Translating gives CASSPSLGAGVHYGQFF.

The rearrangement uses TRBV3-1 (or the pseudogene TRBV3-2) and TRBJ1-2; D is ambiguous. CDR3 size: 17 residues. Germline lookup yields CDR1 LGHDT and CDR2 YNNKEL (reference sequence). Deletions cut 0 bases from V and 4 bases from J, with 18 bases between. The CDR3 DNA sequence: TGTGCCAGCAGCCAAGATTGGGGAGTTCTGGAGCCCTATGGCTACACCTTC. It translates to CASSQDWGVLEPYGYTF.

The chain employs TRBV10-3 and TRBJ2-7; the D gene is possibly TRBD1 (5 bases). Looked up from germline, CDR1 is ENHRY and CDR2 is SYGVKD. The V end lost 0 bases, the J end lost 3 bases, and 12 bases lay between the germline ends. This CDR3 is 15 amino acids long. CDR3 amino acids: CAISESGVGFYEQYF. The CDR3 DNA sequence: TGTGCCATCAGTGAGTCAGGGGTGGGATTCTACGAGCAGTACTTC.

This clone has only a few counts. J is TRBJ1-6 and V is TRBV27; weak D call: TRBD1 (6 bases). Between the trimmed V and J ends, which lost 6 bases and 0 bases, there was a span of 12 bases. The CDR3 has 16 residues. The germline V gene has CDR1 MNHEY and CDR2 SMNVEV (reference sequence). CDR3 nucleotides: TGTGCCAGCAGAAACAGGGCGAGCTCCTATAATTCACCCCTCCACTTT. As protein: CASRNRASSYNSPLHF.

This rearrangement joins TRBV5-1 to TRBJ1-1; 7 bases line up with TRBD1. This CDR3 is built from 14 residues. Trimming removed 4 bases from V and 4 bases from J; junction bases left unmatched: 7. CDR1 is SGHRS, CDR2 YFSETQ, per germline. This CDR3 reads CASSATGQSTEAFF. For the CDR3, the DNA is TGCGCCAGCAGCGCGACAGGGCAGAGCACTGAAGCTTTCTTT.

A single count supports this clone. This chain links TRBV2 with TRBJ2-1; 9 bases align to TRBD2. Per germline, CDR1 SNHLY and CDR2 FYNNEI. The CDR3 contains 14 residues. Trimming at V came to 4 bases and at J to 3 bases, leaving 1 base not matched to a gene. CDR3 in DNA: TGTGCCAGCAGTGGACTAGCGGTCTACAATGAGCAGTTCTTC. Its protein is CASSGLAVYNEQFF.

The chain couples TRBV11-2 to TRBJ2-2; no definite D call. The CDR3 has 13 residues. The V end was cut by 6 bases, the J end by 1 base, with 6 bases between. Germline values: CDR1 SGHAT, CDR2 FQNNGV. DNA for the CDR3: TGTGCCAGCAGAATACAGAACACCGGGGAGCTGTTTTTT. Its protein product is CASRIQNTGELFF.

J is TRBJ2-7 and V is TRBV2; TRBD1 matches 8 bases. The CDR3 is made up of 14 amino acids. Germline V gene data show CDR1 as SNHLY and CDR2 as FYNNEI. The V and J ends lost 4 bases and 2 bases, in that order; junction bases with no gene match: 4. In DNA, the CDR3 is TGTGCCAGCAGTGCCGGGACAGGACCCTACGAGCAGTACTTC. Translated, it gives CASSAGTGPYEQYF.

This CDR3 reads CASSLSKFTEAFF. For the CDR3, the DNA is TGTGCCAGCTCACTCAGTAAGTTCACTGAAGCTTTCTTT. V is TRBV18 and J is TRBJ1-1, with D unclear. The CDR3 covers 13 residues. From germline, CDR1 is KGHSH and CDR2 LQKENI. V was pared by 4 bases and J by 4 bases, with 10 bases between.

The rearrangement uses TRBV4-2 and TRBJ1-1; TRBD1 matches 12 bases. Germline V gene sequence: CDR1 LGHNA, CDR2 YNFKEQ. The junction had 4 bases not matched to a gene; V was cut back by 0 bases and J by 8 bases. The CDR3 is made up of 15 amino acids. In nucleotides, the CDR3 is TGTGCCAGCAGCCAAGAAGGGACAGGGGGCGGGGAAGCTTTCTTT. Translation: CASSQEGTGGGEAFF.

J is TRBJ1-5 and V is TRBV12-3 or TRBV12-4; D possibly corresponds to TRBD1 (5 bases). Trimming cost V 6 bases and J 7 bases, with 13 bases left between them. CDR3 length: 13 residues. The CDR3 reads CASSGGGGQPQHF. For the CDR3, the DNA is TGTGCCAGCAGCGGCGGGGGTGGACAGCCCCAGCATTTT.

The genes are TRBV7-7 and TRBJ2-3; D is undetermined. The CDR3 is made up of 15 amino acids. Trimming took 5 bases from V and 1 from J, leaving 13 bases between them. Germline assignment: CDR1 SSHAT and CDR2 FNYEAQ (reference sequence). CDR3 protein: CASSPIPQGTDTQYF. CDR3 in DNA: TGTGCCAGCAGCCCCATCCCTCAGGGCACAGATACGCAGTATTTT.

This clone appeared once. The chain has TRBV4-1 and TRBJ2-5; D perhaps matches TRBD1 (5 bases). Germline V lookup: CDR1 MGHRA, CDR2 YSYEKL. This CDR3 spans 15 amino acids. Trimming took off 3 bases at V and 1 base at J, with 12 bases between the two ends. The CDR3 region is CASSHAGHIQETQYF. Here the CDR3 DNA reads TGCGCCAGCAGCCACGCTGGACACATCCAAGAGACCCAGTACTTC.

This clone was observed a handful of times. The chain joins TRBV7-2 to TRBJ1-3; possibly TRBD1 for D (5 bases). This CDR3 is built from 19 residues. Per germline, CDR1 SGHTA and CDR2 FQGNSA. V was cut by 3 bases and J by 0 bases, with 21 bases left in between. The CDR3 sequence: CASSFVFRGGTLSGNTIYF. CDR3 DNA: TGTGCCAGCAGCTTCGTTTTTCGTGGGGGGACTCTCTCTGGAAACACCATATATTTT.

On this clone: The same CDR3 is also encoded by other DNA sequences in this sample. The chain recombines TRBV25-1 with TRBJ2-2; 12 bases are shared with TRBD1. The CDR3 has 16 amino acids. Germline-derived CDR1 and CDR2 are MGHDK and SYGVNS. V was pared by 5 bases and J by 4 bases, with 5 bases of the junction left unmatched. This CDR3 reads CASSNGTGGFTGELFF. The CDR3 region has the DNA TGTGCCAGCAGTAACGGGACAGGGGGCTTCACCGGGGAGCTGTTTTTT.

The CDR3 reads CASSFYFGGIQETQYF. Here the CDR3 DNA reads TGTGCCAGCAGCTTCTATTTCGGGGGAATCCAAGAGACCCAGTACTTC. J is TRBJ2-5 and V is TRBV5-4; D might be TRBD2 (6 bases). V lost 2 bases to trimming and J lost 1 base, with 15 bases between them. Germline CDR1 is SGHNT and CDR2 is YYREEE (reference sequence). CDR3 length: 16 residues.